Presented here are 17 T cell receptor beta chains from one specimen sequenced in a study of shared clonotypes between healthy human individuals. CD45RO-negative CD8 cells positively selected for CCR7 made up the naive population, which excluded terminally differentiated effector memory CD45RA+ cells. Method: immunoSEQ multiplex PCR; TCRdb's copy keeps in-frame clones and lacks some. The table records about 680,000 clones, around 92% of them present only once. Sample: naive CD8+ T cells sorted from blood. The source of these receptors is a man younger than 45 in good health.

Comments on this clone: Other DNA sequences within the sample encode an identical CDR3. The V gene is TRBV9, the J gene TRBJ2-1, with a tentative D call TRBD2 (5 bases). The CDR3 loop spans 14 amino acids. Germline CDR1 SGDLS, CDR2 YYNGEE. V was pared by 2 bases and J by 0 bases, with 6 bases between. CDR3 protein: CASSVGSSYNEQFF. CDR3 bases: TGTGCCAGCAGCGTGGGGAGCTCCTACAATGAGCAGTTCTTC.

For this clone: Other DNA variants within this sample encode the same CDR3. The chain couples TRBV13 to TRBJ2-3; D call uncertain. The germline gives CDR1 PRHDT, CDR2 FYEKMQ (reference sequence). The V gene lost 6 bases and the J gene lost 2 bases, with 3 bases spanning the gap. CDR3 length: 11 amino acids. In nucleotides, the CDR3 is TGTGCCAGCAGTATCACAGATACGCAGTATTTT. Its translation: CASSITDTQYF.

J is TRBJ1-4 and V is TRBV27; 9 positions match TRBD1. Germline CDR1 is MNHEY and CDR2 is SMNVEV (reference sequence). The length of the CDR3 is 14 residues. Trimming cost V 5 bases and J 8 bases; bases outside gene matches: 6. The CDR3 nucleotides read TGTGCCAGCAGTCTACAGGGGGCTGACGAAAAACTGTTTTTT. Translated: CASSLQGADEKLFF.

The gene calls are TRBV7-9 and TRBJ2-2, with 7 positions matching TRBD2. Germline V gene lookup returns CDR1 SEHNR and CDR2 FQNEAQ (reference sequence). The CDR3 extends over 15 amino acids. The junction had 5 bases not matched to a gene; V was cut back by 3 bases and J by 4 bases. DNA of the CDR3: TGTGCCAGCAGCTTGATGTGGGAGGGCACCGGGGAGCTGTTTTTT. Protein: CASSLMWEGTGELFF. Full variable domain (rest looked up from reference TRBV7-9 and TRBJ2-2): DTGVSQNPRHKITKRGQNVTFRCDPISEHNRLYWYRQTLGQGPEFLTYFQNEAQLEKSRLLSDRFSAERPKGSFSTLEIQRTEQGDSAMYLCASSLMWEGTGELFFGEGSRLTVL.

This chain connects TRBV2 to TRBJ2-3, with a tentative D call TRBD2 (6 bases). Germline CDR1 reads SNHLY; CDR2 reads FYNNEI. The length of the CDR3 is 11 residues. In DNA form, the CDR3 reads TGTGCTATCACCGGGAGCGATACGCAGTATTTT. Its translation is CAITGSDTQYF.

This chain joins TRBV15 and TRBJ2-5, with D possibly called TRBD1 or TRBD2 (5 bases each). The ends were cut back, 5 bases at V and 3 bases at J, with 19 bases in the middle. Germline V gene data show CDR1 as LNHNV and CDR2 as YYDKDF (reference sequence). The CDR3 covers 16 residues. CDR3 loop: CATSSWGSRGEETQYF. The CDR3 DNA follows: TGTGCCACCAGCTCTTGGGGATCTAGAGGGGAAGAGACCCAGTACTTC.

As concerns this clone: Other DNA sequences in this sample translate to the same CDR3. CDR3 region: CASSSGNSYEQYF. The CDR3 DNA reads TGTGCCAGCAGTTCCGGCAACTCCTACGAGCAGTACTTC. The V and J genes are TRBV28 and TRBJ2-7; unclear D gene. With 4 bases removed from V and 0 bases from J, the gap between germline ends came to 7 bases. The CDR3 consists of 13 residues. Per germline, CDR1 MDHEN and CDR2 SYDVKM.

The gene calls are TRBV25-1 and TRBJ2-3; D call uncertain. This CDR3 contains 14 residues. The V gene lost 3 bases and the J gene lost 3 bases, with 10 bases spanning the gap. Germline CDR1 and CDR2: MGHDK and SYGVNS. The CDR3 nucleotides read TGTGCCAGCAGTGAGTTAAGCCTAACAGATACGCAGTATTTT. It specifies CASSELSLTDTQYF.

This sequence joins TRBV4-3 and TRBJ1-3; D gene unclear. V lost 1 base and J 0 bases, leaving 7 bases between the germline ends. Germline assignment: CDR1 LGHNA and CDR2 YSLEER. The CDR3 has 15 residues. CDR3 residues: CASSQGPASGNTIYF. In DNA, the CDR3 is TGCGCCAGCAGCCAAGGGCCAGCCTCTGGAAACACCATATATTTT.

This chain's CDR3 is CASSFRSYNEQFF. The CDR3 bases are TGTGCCAGCAGCTTCCGCTCCTACAATGAGCAGTTCTTC. V gene TRBV7-6 combines with J gene TRBJ2-1; D is unclear. Trimming shortened V by 3 bases and J by 0 bases, and 3 bases separated the two germline ends. Germline V gene data show CDR1 as SGHVS and CDR2 as FNYEAQ. This CDR3 is built from 13 residues.

The chain joins TRBV27 to TRBJ2-7; TRBD2 aligns across 8 bases. With 7 bases clipped from V and 0 bases from J, the junction kept 11 bases outside the gene matches. The CDR3 totals 16 residues. The V gene's germline CDR1 is MNHEY and CDR2 SMNVEV (reference sequence). The CDR3 region is CASTPLAGLSSYEQYF. The CDR3 DNA follows: TGTGCCAGCACCCCCCTAGCGGGCCTTAGCTCCTACGAGCAGTACTTC.

The chain links TRBV29-1 to TRBJ2-3, with TRBD2 identical over 8 bases. Per the germline V gene, CDR1 is SQVTM and CDR2 is ANQGSEA. The CDR3 is 18 residues long. Losses at the gene ends were 4 bases for V and 0 bases for J; bases not matched to a gene: 15. CDR3 nucleotide sequence: TGCAGCGTTGTTTATATTGCGGGAGGCCCCTTTAGCACAGATACGCAGTATTTT. It translates to CSVVYIAGGPFSTDTQYF.

The chain links TRBV28 to TRBJ1-2, with 7 bases matching TRBD1. This CDR3 spans 15 amino acids. The V segment lost 5 bases and the J segment 8 bases; nucleotides outside the gene matches: 14. CDR1 and CDR2 (germline): MDHEN, SYDVKM. The chain's CDR3 is CASSPSTGIELGYTF. The CDR3 DNA reads TGTGCCAGCAGTCCGTCGACAGGGATAGAACTCGGCTACACCTTC.

The rearrangement joins TRBV5-1 to TRBJ1-5; no firm D call. The germline V gene encodes CDR1 SGHRS and CDR2 YFSETQ. The length of the CDR3 is 15 residues. V shed 4 bases and J shed 7 bases, with 18 bases lying between them. The DNA for the CDR3 is TGCGCCAGCAGCCCCGACAACTTCCAGGAGCAGCCCCAGCATTTT. Residues: CASSPDNFQEQPQHF.

This chain connects TRBV5-4 to TRBJ2-7; the match to TRBD2 covers 14 bases. Per the germline V gene, CDR1 is SGHNT and CDR2 is YYREEE (reference sequence). This CDR3 has 15 residues. V gave up 4 bases and J gave up 2 bases; unmatched junction bases: 2. The CDR3 DNA sequence: TGTGCCAGCAGCGCGGGACTAGCGGGGGCCTACGAGCAGTACTTC. This gives the protein CASSAGLAGAYEQYF.

This chain links TRBV5-1 with TRBJ2-6, with D maybe TRBD2 (5 bases). CDR1 is SGHRS, CDR2 YFSETQ, per germline. The CDR3 runs 14 residues. V was pared by 5 bases and J by 0 bases, with 6 bases between. CDR3 sequence reads: CASSLASGANVLTF. Written as DNA, the CDR3 is TGCGCCAGCAGTCTAGCCTCTGGGGCCAACGTCCTGACTTTC.

CDR3 sequence: CASSVASGRRYEQYF. CDR3 sequence (DNA): TGTGCCAGCAGCGTAGCGAGCGGGAGGCGTTACGAGCAGTACTTC. The chain has TRBV9 and TRBJ2-7; 9 bases are a match to TRBD2. The CDR3 runs 15 residues. Trimming at V came to 0 bases and at J to 4 bases, leaving 5 bases not matched to a gene. Germline-derived CDR1 and CDR2 are SGDLS and YYNGEE.